This entry describes one T cell receptor (beta chain). This clonotype was observed once. The target of this receptor is not known. The record has no base qualities; no much larger clone is one base away. This sample is drawn from a study of blood T cells in healthy people across ages (dated by TCRdb to 2014 to 2015). About the full investigation: In model experiments, roughly one uniquely barcoded TCR beta cDNA molecule per two T cells was captured by template switching. For two donors (one aged 18 to 29 and one aged 80 or older), the study analyzed two additional independent replicas of 1 million unique cDNA reads from the same blood draw. To track age-related changes in TCR beta repertoire diversity, the study relied on deep sequencing normalized with unique cDNA molecular identifiers. To avoid experimental bias, donors of different ages were randomly spread across the sequencing lanes. Donors were grouped into four age groups: young (average approximately 15 years), middle-aged (39), aged (62) and long-lived (just over 80).

What the work shows at the level of the full study, not this receptor alone: Because profiling used bulk unsorted PBMCs, naive and antigen-experienced compartments could not be compared conclusively. As age increased, observed TCR beta diversity per million T cells dropped in a roughly linear way, and a significant reduction was already evident by age 40. Estimates of total diversity based on one million sequenced T cells were considered lower bounds and underestimates. Compared with the aged group, the long-lived group had more naive CD4+ T cells, fewer expanded clones and increased TCR diversity, suggesting age selection. Because donor CMV infection status was unknown, age-related changes in expanded clonotypes were potentially confounded. There was a strong correlation between observed TCR beta diversity and the percentage of naive T cells measured by flow cytometry.

Library preparation employed 5' RACE. The sequencer listed for this sample is Illumina HiSeq 2500. A second PCR of roughly 7 to 11 cycles was performed with a sample-barcoded 5' primer and a J-beta primer mix. A template-switch 5' adaptor carrying 12 random nucleotides introduced a unique molecular identifier onto each TCR beta cDNA molecule. Each sample yielded at least 3 million CDR3-containing paired-end reads. The Mint cDNA synthesis kit, primed by a TRBC-specific oligonucleotide, was used to synthesize first-strand cDNA from all RNA. All cDNA was treated with uracil-DNA glycosylase and then went through a first 18-cycle PCR with the universal primers M1SS and BC2_uni_R. Per the original workflow: For normalization, 1 million high-quality reads were randomly selected from each sample, with every read carrying a distinct molecular identifier. Instead of being binned into consensus sequences, reads that shared molecular identifiers were thrown out. MiTCR, run with a Q25 quality threshold and the strictest error-elimination algorithm, handled CDR3 identification, clonotype clustering and error correction. A nonparametric unseen species model with Euler transformation was used to estimate a lower bound on total TCR beta diversity. TCRdb reworked the public reads: Q25 trimming with fastp, MiXCR clone assembly, productive beta chains retained. CDR3 protein duplicates are merged, each entry listing the most common genes and DNA. For this entry, the V and J calls and clone size follow TCRdb and not the study's own pipeline. This sample has around 900,000 distinct CDR3 sequences in its table, and approximately 50% of those were observed once. Of the sample, roughly a fifth falls within the top ten clones.

The donors were roughly 38 Caucasian individuals from Russia, aged 6 to 90 years, who were systemically healthy. Roughly 10 milliliters of peripheral blood were collected from each donor into EDTA-treated Vacutainer tubes. PBMCs were isolated by Ficoll-Paque density-gradient centrifugation, with at least 7 million obtained per sample. Total RNA, at least 6 micrograms per sample, was extracted from PBMCs with Trizol reagent. The percentages of naive CD45RAhigh/CD27high T cells were determined by flow cytometry on a PBMC aliquot from every donor. The TCR originated in a woman aged 55-70 years in good health. Sample: blood.

The CDR3 reads as follows: CASREEAKNIQYF. DNA sequence: TGTGCCAGCAGAGAGGAGGCCAAAAACATTCAGTACTTC. This sequence uses TRBV6-5 and TRBJ2-4; the D segment cannot be called with confidence. The CDR3 goes from the cysteine to the phenylalanine over 13 residues. This entry keeps only the CDR3 DNA: 39 bases, framed from base 1. Looking up the germline V gene yields CDR1 MNHEY and CDR2 SVGAGI. V is clipped by 6 bases and J by 1 base, and the sequence between their germline boundaries is 7 bases long.